This T cell receptor beta chain was obtained from a study of T cell repertoires in cytomegalovirus infection. Study context: Alongside well-studied HLA-B-restricted CMV epitopes, recently identified HLA-C-restricted CMV epitopes were also used. Findings and limits, study-wide: Carriers of CMV and the relevant HLA type were discriminated by public TCR beta frequency.

About this clonotype: Its target is unknown.

MiXCR, run by TCRdb on the reads, gives a single entry per CDR3 protein. The sample lists a few hundred thousand distinct CDR3 sequences, about 40% occurring once. Germline V gene sequence: CDR1 MGHDK, CDR2 SYGVNS. This CDR3 comprises 13 residues. V dropped 4 bases and J dropped 9 bases, with 16 bases sitting between them. The gene calls are TRBV25-1 and TRBJ2-7; TRBD1 might be the D (6 bases). Sequenced material: cultured PBMCs, taken from culture after CMV antigen stimulation. The receptor was derived from a human donor in good health (CMV status not recorded). Some clones in this sample may be carry-over from other donors' samples. CDR3 region: CASSVRDTGRQYF. The CDR3 coding sequence is TGTGCCAGCAGTGTCCGGGACACGGGACGGCAGTACTTC.